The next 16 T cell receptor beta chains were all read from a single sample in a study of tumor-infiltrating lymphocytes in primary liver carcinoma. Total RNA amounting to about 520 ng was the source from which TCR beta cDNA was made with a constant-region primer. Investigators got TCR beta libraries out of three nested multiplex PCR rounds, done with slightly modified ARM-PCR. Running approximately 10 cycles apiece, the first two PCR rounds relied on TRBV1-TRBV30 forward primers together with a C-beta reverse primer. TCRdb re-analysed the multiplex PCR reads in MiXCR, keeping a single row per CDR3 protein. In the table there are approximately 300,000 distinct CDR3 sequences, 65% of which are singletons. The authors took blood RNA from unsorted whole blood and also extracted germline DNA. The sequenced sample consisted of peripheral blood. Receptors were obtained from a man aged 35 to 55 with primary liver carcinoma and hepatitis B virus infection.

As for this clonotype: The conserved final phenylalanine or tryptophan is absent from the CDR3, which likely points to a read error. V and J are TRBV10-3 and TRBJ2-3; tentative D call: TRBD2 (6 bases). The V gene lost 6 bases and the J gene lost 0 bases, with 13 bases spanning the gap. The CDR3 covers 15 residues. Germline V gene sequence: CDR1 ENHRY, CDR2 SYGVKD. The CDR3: CAISQLAGSTDTQYL. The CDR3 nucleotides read TGTGCCATCAGCCAACTAGCTGGAAGCACAGATACGCAGTATTTA.

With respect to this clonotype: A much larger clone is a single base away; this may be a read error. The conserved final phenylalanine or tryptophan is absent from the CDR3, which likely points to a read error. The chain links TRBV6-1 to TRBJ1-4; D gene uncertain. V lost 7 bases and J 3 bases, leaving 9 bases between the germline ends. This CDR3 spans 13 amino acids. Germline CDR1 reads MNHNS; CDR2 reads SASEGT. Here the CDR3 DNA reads TGTGCCAGCACCATCCATTCTAATGAAAAACTGTTTTAT. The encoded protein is CASTIHSNEKLFY.

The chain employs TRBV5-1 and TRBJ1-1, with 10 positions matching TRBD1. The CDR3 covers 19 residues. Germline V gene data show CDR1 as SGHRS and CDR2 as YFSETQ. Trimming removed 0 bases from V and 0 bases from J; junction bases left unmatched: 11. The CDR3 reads CASSLEGTGVWSVNTEAFF. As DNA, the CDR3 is TGCGCCAGCAGCTTGGAAGGGACAGGGGTTTGGTCCGTGAACACTGAAGCTTTCTTT.

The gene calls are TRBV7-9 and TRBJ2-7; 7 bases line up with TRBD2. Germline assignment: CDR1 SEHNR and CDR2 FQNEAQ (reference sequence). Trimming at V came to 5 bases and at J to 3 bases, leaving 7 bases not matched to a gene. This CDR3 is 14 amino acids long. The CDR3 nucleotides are TGTGCCAGCAGCCCACCGCAGCGGGGCTACGAGCAGTACTTC. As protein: CASSPPQRGYEQYF.

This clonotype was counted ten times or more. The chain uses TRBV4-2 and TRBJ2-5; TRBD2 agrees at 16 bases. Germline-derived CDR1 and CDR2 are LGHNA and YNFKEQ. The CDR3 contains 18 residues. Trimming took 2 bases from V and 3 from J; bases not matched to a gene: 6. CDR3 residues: CASSQTGTSGRAKETQYF. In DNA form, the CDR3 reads TGTGCCAGCAGCCAAACCGGGACTAGCGGGAGGGCTAAAGAGACCCAGTACTTC.

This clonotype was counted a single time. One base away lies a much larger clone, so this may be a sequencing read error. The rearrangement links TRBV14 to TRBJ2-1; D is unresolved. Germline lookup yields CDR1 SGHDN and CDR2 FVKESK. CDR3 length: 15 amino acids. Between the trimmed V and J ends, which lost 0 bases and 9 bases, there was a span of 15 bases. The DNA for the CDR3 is TGTGCCAGCAGCCAAGAGGCCGTGATGGCTAGTGAGCAGTTCTTC. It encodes CASSQEAVMASEQFF. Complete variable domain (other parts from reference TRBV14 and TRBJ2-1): EAGVTQFPSHSVIEKGQTVTLRCDPISGHDNLYWYRRVMGKEIKFLLHFVKESKQDESGMPNNRFLAERTGGTYSTLKVQPAELEDSGVYFCASSQEAVMASEQFFGPGTRLTVL.

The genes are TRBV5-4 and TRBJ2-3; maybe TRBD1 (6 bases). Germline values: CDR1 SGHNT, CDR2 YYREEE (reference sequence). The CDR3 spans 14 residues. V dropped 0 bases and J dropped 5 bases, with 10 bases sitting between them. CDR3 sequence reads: CASSLARGIDTQYF. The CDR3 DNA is TGTGCCAGCAGCTTGGCCAGGGGTATAGATACGCAGTATTTT.

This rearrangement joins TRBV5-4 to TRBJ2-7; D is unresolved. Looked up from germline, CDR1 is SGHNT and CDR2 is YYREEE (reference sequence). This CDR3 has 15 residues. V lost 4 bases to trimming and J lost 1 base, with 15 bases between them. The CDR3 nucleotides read TGTGCCAGCAGCGCTGGATCCCCCAAATCCTACGAGCAGTACTTC. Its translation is CASSAGSPKSYEQYF.

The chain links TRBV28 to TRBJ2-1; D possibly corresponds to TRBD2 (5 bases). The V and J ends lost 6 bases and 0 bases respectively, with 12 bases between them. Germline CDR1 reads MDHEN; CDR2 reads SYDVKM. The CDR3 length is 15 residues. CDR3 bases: TGTGCCAGCAGCCGTACTAGGAGCTCCTACAATGAGCAGTTCTTC. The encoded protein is CASSRTRSSYNEQFF.

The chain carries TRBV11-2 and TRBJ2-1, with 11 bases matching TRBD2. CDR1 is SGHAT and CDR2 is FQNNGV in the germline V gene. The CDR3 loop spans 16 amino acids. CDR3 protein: CGNSLVTTSGKNEQFF. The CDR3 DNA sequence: TGTGGCAACAGCTTAGTAACGACTAGCGGGAAGAATGAGCAGTTCTTC.

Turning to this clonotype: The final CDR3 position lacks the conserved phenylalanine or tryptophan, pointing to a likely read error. The CDR3 DNA reads TGCGCCAGCAGCTTACGAGTGGGAGTTGAGCAGTTCATC. Its protein is CASSLRVGVEQFI. The chain combines TRBV5-1 with TRBJ2-1; D is perhaps TRBD2 (5 bases). With 2 bases removed from V and 9 bases from J, the gap between germline ends came to 12 bases. In germline, CDR1 is SGHRS, CDR2 YFSETQ. The CDR3 is made up of 13 amino acids.

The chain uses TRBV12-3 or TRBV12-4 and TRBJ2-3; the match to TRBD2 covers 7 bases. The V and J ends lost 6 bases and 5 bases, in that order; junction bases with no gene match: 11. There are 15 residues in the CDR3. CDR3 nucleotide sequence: TGTGCCAGCAGGACTGGGGACTACACAAAAGATACGCAGTATTTT. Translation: CASRTGDYTKDTQYF.

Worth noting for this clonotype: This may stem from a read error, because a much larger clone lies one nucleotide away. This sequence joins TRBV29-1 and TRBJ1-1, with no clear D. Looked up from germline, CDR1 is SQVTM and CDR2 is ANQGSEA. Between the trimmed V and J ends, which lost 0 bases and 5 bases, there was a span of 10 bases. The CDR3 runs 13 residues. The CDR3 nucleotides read TGCAGCGTTGAAGATAGCCTGGAGACTGAAGCTTTCTTT. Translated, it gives CSVEDSLETEAFF.

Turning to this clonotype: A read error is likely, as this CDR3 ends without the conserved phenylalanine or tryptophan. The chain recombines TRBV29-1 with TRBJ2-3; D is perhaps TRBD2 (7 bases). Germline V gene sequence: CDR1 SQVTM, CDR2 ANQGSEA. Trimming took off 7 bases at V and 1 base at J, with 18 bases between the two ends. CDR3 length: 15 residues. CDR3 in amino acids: CSGIERGGGTDTQYL. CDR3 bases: TGCAGCGGAATCGAGAGGGGGGGGGGCACAGATACGCAGTATTTG.

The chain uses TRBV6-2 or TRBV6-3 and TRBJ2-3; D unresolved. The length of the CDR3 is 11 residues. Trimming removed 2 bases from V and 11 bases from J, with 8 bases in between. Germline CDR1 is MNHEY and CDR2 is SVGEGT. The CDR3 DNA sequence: TGTGCCAGCAGTTACCCTGCTATGCAGTATTTT. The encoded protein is CASSYPAMQYF.

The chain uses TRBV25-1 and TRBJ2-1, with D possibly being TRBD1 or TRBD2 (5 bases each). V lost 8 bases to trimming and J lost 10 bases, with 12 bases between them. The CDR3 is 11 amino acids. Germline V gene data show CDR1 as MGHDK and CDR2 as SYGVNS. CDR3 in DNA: TGTGCCAGCTCCTCGGGGCAAGAGCAGTTCTTC. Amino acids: CASSSGQEQFF.